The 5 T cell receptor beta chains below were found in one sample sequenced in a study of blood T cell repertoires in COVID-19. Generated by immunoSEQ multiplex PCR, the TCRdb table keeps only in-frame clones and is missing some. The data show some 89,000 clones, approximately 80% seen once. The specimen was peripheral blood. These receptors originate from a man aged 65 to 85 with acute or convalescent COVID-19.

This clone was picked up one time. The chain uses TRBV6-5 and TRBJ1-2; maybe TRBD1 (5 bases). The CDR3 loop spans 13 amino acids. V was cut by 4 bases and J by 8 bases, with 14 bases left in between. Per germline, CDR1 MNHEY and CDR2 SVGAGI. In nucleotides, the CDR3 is TGTGCCAGCAGTTTGGGGTCGGGGGACGGCTACACCTTC. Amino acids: CASSLGSGDGYTF.

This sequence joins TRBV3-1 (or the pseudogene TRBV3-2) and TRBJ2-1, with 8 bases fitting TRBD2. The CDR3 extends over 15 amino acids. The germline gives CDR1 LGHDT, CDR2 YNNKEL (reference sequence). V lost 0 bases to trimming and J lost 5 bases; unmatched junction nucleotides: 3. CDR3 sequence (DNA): TGTGCCAGCAGCCAAGACGGGACTAGGCACAATGAGCAGTTCTTC. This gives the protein CASSQDGTRHNEQFF.

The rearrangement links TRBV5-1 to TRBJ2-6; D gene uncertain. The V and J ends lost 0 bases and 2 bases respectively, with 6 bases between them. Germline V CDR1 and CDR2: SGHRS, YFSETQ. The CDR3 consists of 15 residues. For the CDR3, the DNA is TGCGCCAGCAGCTTGGGCCGGGCTGGGGCCAACGTCCTGACTTTC. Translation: CASSLGRAGANVLTF.

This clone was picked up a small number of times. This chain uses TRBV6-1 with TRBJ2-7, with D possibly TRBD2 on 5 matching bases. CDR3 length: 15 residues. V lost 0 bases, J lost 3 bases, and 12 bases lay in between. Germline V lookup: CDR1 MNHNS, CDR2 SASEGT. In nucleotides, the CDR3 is TGTGCCAGCAGTGAAGCGAGGGTCGGAGTCTACGAGCAGTACGTC. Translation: CASSEARVGVYEQYV.

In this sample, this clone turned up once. The CDR3 DNA reads TGTGCCAGTAGTTTCCGAGACAGGGGGCGCAACACTGAAGCTTTCTTT. Translated, it gives CASSFRDRGRNTEAFF. The chain links TRBV19 to TRBJ1-1; 10 nucleotides align to TRBD1. The germline gives CDR1 LNHDA, CDR2 SQIVND (reference sequence). The V segment lost 5 bases and the J segment 2 bases; nucleotides outside the gene matches: 8. The CDR3 totals 16 residues. The full variable domain, rest sourced from reference TRBV19 and TRBJ1-1, is DGGITQSPKYLFRKEGQNVTLSCEQNLNHDAMYWYRQDPGQGLRLIYYSQIVNDFQKGDIAEGYSVSREKKESFPLTVTSAQKNPTAFYLCASSFRDRGRNTEAFFGQGTRLTVV.